This T cell receptor beta chain is from a study of regulatory T cells in long-lasting Graves disease (dated by TCRdb to the early 2020s). In terms of the full investigation: Patients with newly diagnosed Graves' disease had been on antithyroid drugs for under 3 months. Patients with persistent Graves' disease were compared with patients with newly diagnosed Graves' disease using TCR sequencing and RNA sequencing of peripheral blood. The study was conducted in China and was registered as a clinical trial. A total of roughly 35 samples were covered by TCR sequencing, comprising around 13 persistent and around 20 newly diagnosed Graves' disease patients. The paper as a whole reports these results and caveats: Compared with newly diagnosed patients, patients with persistent Graves' disease had lower TCR Shannon entropy and fewer highly expanded clones, which suggests clonal expansion. TRBV28, TRBJ1-2 and TRBJ2-5 were preferentially used in persistent disease, while TRBV20-1 and TRBJ2-1 were favored in newly diagnosed disease. Only the TCR beta chain was sequenced and analyzed. The study examined only peripheral blood because the primary lesion, thyroid tissue, could not be accessed. The authors noted that the small sample size was a limitation that may lower accuracy. More public clonotypes were shared among persistent patients (roughly 3,000) than among newly diagnosed patients (approximately 930).

Turning to this clonotype: The clone's antigen remains unknown. Base qualities were left out, and no much larger clone turns up one base away.

The CDR3 starts with the cysteine, ends with the phenylalanine, and has 17 residues. The kept DNA is CDR3 alone, 51 bases in frame from the first base. CDR1 and CDR2 (SGHRS, YFSETQ) derive from the germline V gene. Trimming accounts for 4 bases at V and 3 bases at J, while the number of junction bases matched to no gene is 10. Library creation used multiplex PCR. TCRdb lists the instrument as Illumina HiSeq 4000. TCR beta libraries were built with iRepertoire HTBI primers and Arm-PCR amplification of CDR3 regions. Gel purification was performed on PCR products prior to sequencing. In the original analysis: Gene usage analysis of CDR3 amino acid clonotypes relied on the 55 to 80 TRBV and over 13 TRBJ segments identified across samples. COPE and FqMerger were used to merge filtered high-quality paired reads into contigs. BLAST was used to align contigs to IMGT TRBV, TRBD and TRBJ reference genes, with CDR3 defined following IMGT. Any clonotype with a frequency above 0.1% was counted as a highly expanded clone. Repertoire diversity was measured by Shannon entropy, and V-J evenness by the Gini coefficient. A clonotype found in more than one individual was treated as public. Starting from the raw public reads, TCRdb applied fastp trimming at Q25, assembled clones with MiXCR and retained in-frame beta chains. Each record represents a unique CDR3 protein, reported with the most common genes and DNA among its rows. In this record, the V and J calls reflect TCRdb's handling and not the investigators' own analysis. The sample table contains 550,000 to 700,000 distinct CDR3 sequences; only one count was recorded for around 15% of them. The ten biggest clones cover around 11% of the sample.

The time point label, as the study defines it: newly diagnosed GD, antithyroid drugs for less than 3 months. For both TCR sequencing and RNA sequencing, RNA was extracted from PBMCs in TRIzol. Graves' disease was diagnosed according to American Thyroid Association guidelines. The patients came from an endocrinology department in Xi'an, China. Each patient gave 7 to 9.5 milliliters of peripheral blood, collected in an EDTA anticoagulant tube. Ficoll Paque Plus density gradient separation was used to isolate PBMCs, and no further T cell sorting was performed. An Agilent 2100 Bioanalyzer and agarose gel were used to check RNA quality, and a NanoDrop 2000 was used to measure RNA concentration. These data also formed part of another study, on T cells in Graves' hyperthyroidism and ophthalmopathy. The other study reports the following: Stable Graves' hyperthyroidism was defined as the absence of progression to ophthalmopathy over 18 months of follow-up. Hyperthyroidism patients were newly diagnosed, with disease duration under 2 months, and aged 18 to 65 years. Patients with uncontrolled infections, other autoimmune diseases, pregnancy or lactation were excluded. Diagnoses were established on the basis of clinical symptoms, serum thyroxine and TRAb, thyroid ultrasound, and orbital computed tomography. The TCR CDR3 was subjected to a first round of RT-PCR using the HTBI primer set and the Qiagen OneStep RT-PCR kit. Blood samples also contained most of the expanded thyroid clonotypes (frequency above 0.001), which suggests that blood repertoires may reflect thyroid immune responses. A 13 V-J signature model separated ophthalmopathy from stable hyperthyroidism, with 87.88% sensitivity and just under 84% specificity in cross-validation and 80%/75% in testing. In validation, progression to ophthalmopathy was predicted by the model with 70.59% sensitivity and just over 72% specificity, a median of roughly 6.4 months before onset. To identify distinguishing TCR V-J signatures, a discovery cohort of around 100 patients was used, comprising under 45 with Graves' ophthalmopathy and 55 to 65 with stable Graves' hyperthyroidism. Whether ophthalmopathy could be predicted prospectively was tested in an independent validation cohort made up of about 18 hyperthyroidism patients plus 17 patients who later progressed to ophthalmopathy. The roughly 91 discovery patients were randomly split 7:3 into training and test sets. The study also compared thyroid tissue and blood T-cell repertoires from about six Graves' hyperthyroidism patients. After blood sampling, hyperthyroidism patients were treated with methimazole at a starting dose of 30 mg daily, and ophthalmopathy patients were treated with high-dose intravenous methylprednisolone. Libraries were constructed in a second round of multiplex PCR, after which size selection and purification were performed. Libraries were sequenced paired-end with 100 bp reads on an Illumina HiSeq2000. SOAPnuke was used to process the raw data, throwing out any read that contained adapters or uncalled bases, had a mean Phred below 15, or lacked an exact constant-primer or identifier match. COPE v1.2.5 was used to merge high-quality paired reads, and clonotypes were defined as unique nucleotide sequences. MiTCR v1.1 was used to align the clonotypes against IMGT TRBV, TRBD and TRBJ reference segments. Only V-J combinations with frequency above 0.0001, covering 99% to 99.2% of repertoires, were analysed. A TCS score was defined as the ratio of F50 (clonal expansion) to E x V (chaos), with BLOSUM62-based TCRdist applied between CDR3 peptides within each V-J. Welch's t-statistics and random forest reduced around 550 V-J features to 10 to 15, which were used in a naive Bayes classifier (R e1071). Sample size was not statistically predetermined, and investigators were not blinded to group allocation. TCR Vbeta CDR3 sequencing of approximately 140 peripheral blood samples (43 ophthalmopathy, about 80 hyperthyroidism and around 17 progressor patients) is reported in the paper.

This material consisted of peripheral blood mononuclear cells (PBMCs), taken at new diagnosis, from a patient treated with antithyroid drugs. This sequence originates from a man aged 18 to 35 with Graves disease. Donor details come from another sample of the same person, matched by shared clones. The chain employs TRBV5-1 and TRBJ2-2; 9 of the junction bases match TRBD2. The base sequence is TGCGCCAGCAGCCCAGCGCGACTAGCGGAACACACCGGGGAGCTGTTTTTT. It translates as CASSPARLAEHTGELFF.